The present TCR beta chain was sequenced within a study of T-cell memory formation after mild COVID-19. Study at large: TCR clusters were mostly confined to one donor each. Findings of the study overall: The study detected some responding clones in pre-infection memory, suggesting cross-reactive memory joined. Contracting clones from day 15 to 85 showed balanced CD4/CD8; later expanders favored CD4+.

This clonotype was seen a handful of times. Antigen: not known. The CDR3 runs 13 residues. The trim removed 5 bases at V and 1 base at J, leaving 3 bases unmatched. The germline gives CDR1 DFQATT, CDR2 SNEGSKA (reference sequence). TCRdb used MiXCR to reprocess the 5' RACE reads, holding one entry per CDR3 protein. This sample has around 160,000 distinct CDR3 sequences, with 11% found just once. The sequence came from a young man who had mild COVID-19 (a few samples of this study predate the infection). Cell type and time point are not known. What was sequenced was PBMCs or a T cell subset sorted from them (not recorded which). This chain links TRBV20-1 with TRBJ1-2; TRBD1 aligns across 8 bases. CDR3 nucleotides: TGCAGTGCTGGGACAGGCCTTAACTATGGCTACACCTTC. Protein product: CSAGTGLNYGYTF.